The clone carrying this TCR beta chain appeared a few times. Its antigen is as yet unknown. The entry originates in a study of radiotherapy plus CTLA-4 blockade in lung cancer. Background on the study: Patients showed objective responses in about 18% of cases and disease control in roughly 30%.

Findings and limits, study-wide: There was expansion of tumor-derived TCR clones in blood after radiotherapy plus ipilimumab.

Germline CDR1 and CDR2: MNHEY and SVGAGI. V lost 10 bases to trimming and J lost 0 bases, with 15 bases between them. The CDR3 is 15 residues long. Assay used: immunoSEQ multiplex PCR; TCRdb lists only in-frame clones, some missing. The data show 90,000 or so clones, more than 75% seen once. This clonotype originated in a human donor with non-small cell lung cancer who had a partial response to radiotherapy plus ipilimumab. The chain joins TRBV6-5 to TRBJ1-4; no clear D gene. This specimen was peripheral blood, taken from a patient treated with radiotherapy plus ipilimumab. The DNA of the CDR3 is TGTGCCACCGCCAGGATGGGTACAACTAATGAAAAACTGTTTTTT. It specifies CATARMGTTNEKLFF.